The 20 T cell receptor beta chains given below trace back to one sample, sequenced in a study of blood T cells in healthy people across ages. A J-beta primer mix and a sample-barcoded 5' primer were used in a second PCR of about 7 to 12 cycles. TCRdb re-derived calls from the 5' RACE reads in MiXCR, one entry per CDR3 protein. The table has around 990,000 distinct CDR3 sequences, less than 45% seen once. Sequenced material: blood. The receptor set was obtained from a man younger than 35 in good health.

CDR3 loop: CASSPARGGYNEQYF. The CDR3 nucleotides are TGTGCCAGCAGCCCCGCCCGGGGGGGTTACAATGAGCAGTACTTC. V usage is TRBV27 and J usage is TRBJ2-7; 8 bases align to TRBD2. V was pared by 6 bases and J by 7 bases, with 14 bases of the junction left unmatched. The CDR3 consists of 15 residues. CDR1 is MNHEY and CDR2 is SMNVEV in the germline V gene (reference sequence).

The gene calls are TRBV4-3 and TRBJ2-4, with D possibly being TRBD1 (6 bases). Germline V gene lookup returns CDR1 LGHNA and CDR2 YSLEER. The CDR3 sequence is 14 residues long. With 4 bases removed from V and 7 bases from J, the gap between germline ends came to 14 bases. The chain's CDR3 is CASSPETGFNIQYF. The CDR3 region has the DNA TGCGCCAGCAGCCCCGAAACAGGGTTTAACATTCAGTACTTC.

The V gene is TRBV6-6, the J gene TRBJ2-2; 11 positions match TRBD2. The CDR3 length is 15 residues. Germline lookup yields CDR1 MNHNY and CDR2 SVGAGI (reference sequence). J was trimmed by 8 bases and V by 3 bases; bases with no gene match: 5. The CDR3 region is CASSYVAGGRGELFF. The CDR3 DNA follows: TGTGCCAGCAGTTATGTAGCGGGGGGGCGTGGGGAGCTGTTTTTT.

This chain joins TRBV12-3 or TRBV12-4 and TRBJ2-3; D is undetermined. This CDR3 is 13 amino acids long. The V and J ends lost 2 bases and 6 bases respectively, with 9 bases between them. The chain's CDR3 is CASSLSLADTQYF. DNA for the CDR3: TGTGCCAGCAGTTTAAGTTTGGCCGATACGCAGTATTTT.

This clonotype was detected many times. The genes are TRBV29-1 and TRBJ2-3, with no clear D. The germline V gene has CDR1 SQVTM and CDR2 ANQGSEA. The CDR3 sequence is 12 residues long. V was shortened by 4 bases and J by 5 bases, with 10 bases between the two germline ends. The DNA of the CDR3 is TGCAGCGTTGCAGAGAAGAAAGATACGCAGTATTTT. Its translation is CSVAEKKDTQYF.

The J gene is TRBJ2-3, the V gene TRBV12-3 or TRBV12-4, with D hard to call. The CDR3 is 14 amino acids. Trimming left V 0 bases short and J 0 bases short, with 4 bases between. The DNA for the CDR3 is TGTGCCAGCAGTTTAGCGCACAGCACAGATACGCAGTATTTT. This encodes CASSLAHSTDTQYF.

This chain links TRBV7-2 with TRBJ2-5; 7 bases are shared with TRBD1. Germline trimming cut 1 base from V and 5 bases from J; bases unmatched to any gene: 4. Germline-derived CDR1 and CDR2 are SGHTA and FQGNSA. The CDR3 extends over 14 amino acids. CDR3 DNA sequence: TGTGCCAGCAGCTTAGAGACAGGGATGGAGACCCAGTACTTC. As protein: CASSLETGMETQYF. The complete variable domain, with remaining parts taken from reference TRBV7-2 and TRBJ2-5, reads GAGVSQSPSNKVTEKGKDVELRCDPISGHTALYWYRQSLGQGLEFLIYFQGNSAPDKSGLPSDRFSAERTGGSVSTLTIQRTQQEDSAVYLCASSLETGMETQYFGPGTRLLVL.

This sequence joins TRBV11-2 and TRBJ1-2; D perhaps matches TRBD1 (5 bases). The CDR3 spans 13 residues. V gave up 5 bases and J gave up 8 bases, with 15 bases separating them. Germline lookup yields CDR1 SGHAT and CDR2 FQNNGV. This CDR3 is CASSQGAVQGYTF. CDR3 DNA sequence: TGTGCCAGCAGCCAAGGGGCAGTTCAAGGCTACACCTTC.

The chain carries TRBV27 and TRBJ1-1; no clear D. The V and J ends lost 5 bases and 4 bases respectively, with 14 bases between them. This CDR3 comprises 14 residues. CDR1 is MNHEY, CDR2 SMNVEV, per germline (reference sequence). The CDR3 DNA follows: TGTGCCAGCAGTCCGAGGTCCTGGGGCACTGAAGCTTTCTTT. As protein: CASSPRSWGTEAFF.

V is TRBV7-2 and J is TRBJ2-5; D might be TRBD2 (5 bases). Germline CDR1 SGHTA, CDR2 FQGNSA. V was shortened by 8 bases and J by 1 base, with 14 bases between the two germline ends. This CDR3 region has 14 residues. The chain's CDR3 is CASGLEQAQETQYF. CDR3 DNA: TGTGCCAGCGGACTTGAACAAGCCCAAGAGACCCAGTACTTC.

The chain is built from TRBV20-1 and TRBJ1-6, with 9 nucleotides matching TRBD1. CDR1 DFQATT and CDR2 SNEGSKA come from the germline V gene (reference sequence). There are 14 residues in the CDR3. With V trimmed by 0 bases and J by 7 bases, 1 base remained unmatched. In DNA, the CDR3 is TGCAGTGCTAGAGAGGGACAGGGAAATTCACCCCTCCACTTT. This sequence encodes CSAREGQGNSPLHF.

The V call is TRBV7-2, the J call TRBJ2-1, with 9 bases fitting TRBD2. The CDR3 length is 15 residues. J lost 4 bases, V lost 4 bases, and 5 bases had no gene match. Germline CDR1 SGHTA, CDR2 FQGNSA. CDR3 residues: CASSSSSGAYNEQFF. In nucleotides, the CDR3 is TGTGCCAGCAGCTCCTCTAGCGGGGCTTACAATGAGCAGTTCTTC.

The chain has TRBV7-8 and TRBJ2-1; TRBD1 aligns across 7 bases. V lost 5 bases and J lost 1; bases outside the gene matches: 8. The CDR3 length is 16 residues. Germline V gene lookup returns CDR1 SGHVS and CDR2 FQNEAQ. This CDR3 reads CASSGSGDSSYNEQFF. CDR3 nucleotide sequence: TGTGCCAGCAGCGGCTCAGGGGACAGTTCCTACAATGAGCAGTTCTTC.

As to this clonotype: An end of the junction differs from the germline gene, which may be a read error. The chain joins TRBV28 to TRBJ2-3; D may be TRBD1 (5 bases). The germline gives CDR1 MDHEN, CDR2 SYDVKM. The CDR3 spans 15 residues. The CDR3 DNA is TGTGCCAGCAGTTCCAGGGCCCCAAACACAGAGACGCAGTATTTT. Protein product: CASSSRAPNTETQYF.

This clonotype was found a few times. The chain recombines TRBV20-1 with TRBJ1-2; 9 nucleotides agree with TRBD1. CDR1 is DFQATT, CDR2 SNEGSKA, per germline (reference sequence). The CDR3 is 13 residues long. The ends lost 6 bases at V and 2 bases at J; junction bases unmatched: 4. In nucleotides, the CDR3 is TGCAGTGCCCAGGGGACAGGGAACTATGGCTACACCTTC. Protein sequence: CSAQGTGNYGYTF.

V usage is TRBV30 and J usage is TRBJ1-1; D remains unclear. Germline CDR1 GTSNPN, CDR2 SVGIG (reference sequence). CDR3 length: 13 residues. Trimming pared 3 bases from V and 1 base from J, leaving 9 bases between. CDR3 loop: CAWRVGWNTEAFF. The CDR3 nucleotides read TGTGCCTGGAGGGTTGGATGGAACACTGAAGCTTTCTTT.

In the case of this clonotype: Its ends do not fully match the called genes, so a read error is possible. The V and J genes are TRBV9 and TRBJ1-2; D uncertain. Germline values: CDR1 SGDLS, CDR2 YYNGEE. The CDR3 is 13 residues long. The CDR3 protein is CVSSPRTHYGYTF. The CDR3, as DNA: TGTGTCAGCAGCCCACGGACCCACTATGGCTACACCTTC.

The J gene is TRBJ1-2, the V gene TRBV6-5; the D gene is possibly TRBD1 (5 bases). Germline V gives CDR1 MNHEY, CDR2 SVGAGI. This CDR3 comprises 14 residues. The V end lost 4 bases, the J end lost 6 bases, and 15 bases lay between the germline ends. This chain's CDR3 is CASSSPGRINGYTF. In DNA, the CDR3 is TGTGCCAGCAGTTCCCCGGGACGGATAAATGGCTACACCTTC.

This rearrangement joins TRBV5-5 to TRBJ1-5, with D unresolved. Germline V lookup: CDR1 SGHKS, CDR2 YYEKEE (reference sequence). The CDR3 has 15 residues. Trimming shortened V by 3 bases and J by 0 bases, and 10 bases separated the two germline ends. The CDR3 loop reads CASSSDLGSNQPQHF. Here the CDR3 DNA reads TGTGCCAGCAGCTCGGACCTTGGTAGCAATCAGCCCCAGCATTTT.

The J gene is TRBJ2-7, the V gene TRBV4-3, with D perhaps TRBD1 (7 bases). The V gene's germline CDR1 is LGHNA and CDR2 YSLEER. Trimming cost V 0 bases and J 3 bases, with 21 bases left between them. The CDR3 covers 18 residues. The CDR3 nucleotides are TGCGCCAGCAGCCAAGATCTATCGGCGAGACAGGGAGGCTACGAGCAGTACTTC. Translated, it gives CASSQDLSARQGGYEQYF.